The rows below give T cell receptor beta chains drawn from one sample of a study of blood T cell repertoires in COVID-19. Profiling relied on immunoSEQ multiplex PCR, and the TCRdb table lists in-frame clones only, not all of them. The table lists 200,000 to 300,000 clones, around 86% of them singletons, with roughly 2% in the top ten. Material: PBMCs or T cells enriched from blood (not recorded which). The receptors originated from a woman in her 50s who had recovered from COVID-19. CDR3s include the opening cysteine and the closing phenylalanine or tryptophan. A D gene is named only where the DNA matches it firmly. Clone size is stated in some rows and not others, as once, few, many or a class when expanded.

clone_size,d_call,j_call,v_call,cdr3_aa,cdr3_nt
once,TRBD1,TRBJ2-2,TRBV7-9,CASSTWTGPNTGELFF,TGTGCCAGCAGCACATGGACAGGGCCTAACACCGGGGAGCTGTTTTTT
-,-,TRBJ1-3,TRBV9,CASSVMPGLSGNTIYF,TGTGCCAGCAGCGTAATGCCAGGACTCTCTGGAAACACCATATATTTT
-,TRBD1,TRBJ2-1,TRBV18,CASSPGTGGINEQFF,TGTGCCAGCTCACCAGGGACAGGGGGCATCAATGAGCAGTTCTTC
-,-,TRBJ2-5,TRBV30,CAWRVTAGVKTQYF,TGTGCCTGGAGGGTAACGGCAGGGGTCAAGACCCAGTACTTC
few,-,TRBJ1-2,TRBV28,CASSLGTQGGYTF,TGTGCCAGCAGTTTAGGGACTCAAGGAGGCTACACCTTC
-,-,TRBJ2-5,TRBV4-3,CASSQGQAHWYQETQYF,TGCGCCAGCAGCCAAGGACAGGCTCATTGGTACCAAGAGACCCAGTACTTC
-,-,TRBJ2-2,TRBV9,CASSSGEGTGELFF,TGTGCCAGCAGCTCAGGGGAGGGCACCGGGGAGCTGTTTTTT
-,-,TRBJ1-1,TRBV19,CASSQRGGNTEAFF,TGTGCCAGTAGCCAAAGGGGCGGGAACACTGAAGCTTTCTTT
-,TRBD2,TRBJ2-3,TRBV7-9,CASSLVTSGNTDTQYF,TGTGCCAGCAGCTTAGTGACTAGCGGGAATACAGATACGCAGTATTTT
-,-,TRBJ2-5,TRBV5-6,CASNPRGETQYF,TGTGCCAGCAACCCCCGGGGGGAGACCCAGTACTTC
-,-,TRBJ2-3,TRBV10-2,CAIRGGEDTQYF,TGCGCCATAAGGGGGGGGGAGGATACGCAGTATTTT
-,TRBD1,TRBJ2-7,TRBV23-1,CASSQSNLGQGRSYEQYF,TGCGCCAGCAGTCAATCGAATTTGGGACAGGGGAGATCCTACGAGCAGTACTTC
-,TRBD1,TRBJ1-2,TRBV7-3,CASSDRQGQGYTF,TGTGCCAGCAGCGACCGACAGGGGCAGGGCTACACCTTC
-,TRBD1,TRBJ2-6,TRBV27,CASSEGTAVFSGANVLTF,TGTGCCAGCAGTGAGGGGACAGCGGTCTTCTCTGGGGCCAACGTCCTGACTTTC
-,-,TRBJ2-7,TRBV11-1,CASSLLNYEQYF,TGTGCCAGCAGCCTTCTTAACTACGAGCAGTACTTC
once,-,TRBJ1-1,TRBV7-9,CASSLENREYTEAFF,TGTGCCAGCAGCTTAGAAAACAGGGAGTACACTGAAGCTTTCTTT
-,TRBD1,TRBJ2-6,TRBV28,CASSPDNRGPGANVLTF,TGTGCCAGCAGTCCAGATAACAGGGGGCCCGGGGCCAACGTCCTGACTTTC
-,-,TRBJ1-1,TRBV6-5,CASSPTAGGNTEAFF,TGTGCCAGCAGTCCGACGGCCGGCGGGAACACTGAAGCTTTCTTT
-,-,TRBJ2-6,TRBV25-1,CALSGDTRQHSGANVLTF,TGTGCCCTCAGCGGGGACACACGACAGCACTCTGGGGCCAACGTCCTGACTTTC
-,TRBD1,TRBJ2-1,TRBV7-2,CASSWTGVNEQFF,TGTGCCAGCAGCTGGACAGGGGTCAATGAGCAGTTCTTC
-,TRBD1,TRBJ2-5,TRBV7-2,CASSNRQGGKETQYF,TGTGCCAGCAGCAACAGACAGGGGGGAAAAGAGACCCAGTACTTC
once,-,TRBJ1-5,TRBV19,CASSVRDYGQPQHF,TGTGCCAGTAGTGTCAGGGATTATGGACAGCCCCAGCATTTT
-,-,TRBJ1-5,TRBV7-2,CASSLEAGNQPQHF,TGTGCCAGCAGCTTAGAAGCGGGCAATCAGCCCCAGCATTTT
-,TRBD1,TRBJ2-1,TRBV7-9,CASSEGTGSYNEQFF,TGTGCCAGCAGTGAAGGGACAGGATCCTACAATGAGCAGTTCTTC
once,-,TRBJ1-1,TRBV6-2/TRBV6-3,CASSYLAQNTEAFF,TGTGCCAGCAGTTACCTGGCACAGAACACTGAAGCTTTCTTT
-,-,TRBJ1-2,TRBV30,CAWIGLSTRFGYTF,TGTGCCTGGATTGGGCTGTCGACCCGCTTTGGCTACACCTTC
-,TRBD1,TRBJ1-6,TRBV19,CASSTQTGGRGSPLHF,TGTGCCAGTAGTACCCAGACAGGGGGAAGGGGATCACCCCTCCACTTT
-,TRBD1,TRBJ1-6,TRBV19,CASSMGGQGDGSPLHF,TGTGCCAGTAGTATGGGGGGACAGGGGGATGGTTCACCCCTCCACTTT
few,TRBD1,TRBJ2-2,TRBV7-3,CASSHGQGRGELFF,TGTGCCAGCAGCCACGGACAGGGGCGCGGGGAGCTGTTTTTT
-,TRBD2,TRBJ2-1,TRBV5-4,CASSLVVLAGVGNEQFF,TGTGCCAGCAGCTTGGTAGTTCTAGCGGGAGTTGGCAATGAGCAGTTCTTC
-,-,TRBJ2-2,TRBV28,CASSLPRTGELFF,TGTGCCAGCAGTTTACCGCGGACCGGGGAGCTGTTTTTT
-,TRBD2,TRBJ2-1,TRBV6-1,CASSELLAGSYNEQFF,TGTGCCAGCAGTGAACTGCTAGCGGGCTCCTACAATGAGCAGTTCTTC